Listed here are 29 T cell receptor beta chains from one sample, sequenced in a study of CD8 T cells in ankylosing spondylitis. TCRdb used MiXCR to reprocess the 5' RACE reads, holding one entry per CDR3 protein. Of about 42,000 distinct CDR3 sequences in the sample, over 3.5% were seen once. Sequences were obtained from blood, either unsorted or a sorted T cell fraction (not recorded which). The receptors shown here come from a female donor with ankylosing spondylitis or in good health (not recorded which).

In its sample, this clonotype was seen many times. The rearrangement links TRBV9 to TRBJ2-1; 8 bases line up with TRBD2. J lost 6 bases, V lost 1 base, and 6 bases had no gene match. This CDR3 has 15 residues. Germline V lookup: CDR1 SGDLS, CDR2 YYNGEE. CDR3 in amino acids: CASSVRSGGINEQFF. The CDR3 DNA sequence: TGTGCCAGCAGCGTACGGAGCGGGGGAATCAATGAGCAGTTCTTC.

This clonotype was recorded at least ten times. The chain employs TRBV9 and TRBJ2-2; D remains unclear. The length of the CDR3 is 15 residues. V lost 0 bases, J lost 1 base, and 7 bases lay in between. Germline V gene lookup returns CDR1 SGDLS and CDR2 YYNGEE. The CDR3 protein is CASSVELRNTGELFF. In nucleotides, the CDR3 is TGTGCCAGCAGCGTAGAGTTGAGGAACACCGGGGAGCTGTTTTTT.

This clonotype occurred many times. This rearrangement joins TRBV9 to TRBJ2-3; 7 nucleotides align to TRBD2. The V gene end was trimmed by 4 bases and the J gene end by 5 bases; junction bases not matched to a gene: 13. The CDR3 has 16 amino acids. CDR1 is SGDLS and CDR2 is YYNGEE in the germline V gene. CDR3 sequence reads: CASSPRGDGVEDTQYF. For the CDR3, the DNA is TGTGCCAGCAGCCCCCGGGGGGACGGGGTGGAAGATACGCAGTATTTT.

This clonotype showed up many times. This chain uses TRBV9 with TRBJ2-5; D could derive from TRBD1 or TRBD2 (7 bases each). Germline CDR1 SGDLS, CDR2 YYNGEE. V lost 0 bases, J lost 4 bases, and 13 bases lay in between. CDR3 length: 15 amino acids. The CDR3 bases are TGTGCCAGCAGCGTAGGGGGCAGGGGGGGAGAGACCCAGTACTTC. The encoded protein is CASSVGGRGGETQYF.

The sample holds many counts of this clonotype. The chain uses TRBV9 and TRBJ2-7, with 7 bases identical to TRBD2. Germline trimming cut 0 bases from V and 0 bases from J; bases unmatched to any gene: 3. The CDR3 runs 15 residues. Germline CDR1 is SGDLS and CDR2 is YYNGEE. CDR3 in amino acids: CASSVEASGSYEQYF. CDR3 sequence (DNA): TGTGCCAGCAGCGTAGAGGCTAGCGGCTCCTACGAGCAGTACTTC.

This clonotype has ten or more counts. The chain is built from TRBV9 and TRBJ1-1; D is unclear. The germline V and J ends were trimmed by 0 bases and 6 bases, with 12 bases remaining between them. The germline gives CDR1 SGDLS, CDR2 YYNGEE. The length of the CDR3 is 14 residues. As DNA, the CDR3 is TGTGCCAGCAGCGTAGAAGGGTTCAGGTCTGAAGCTTTCTTT. This translates into CASSVEGFRSEAFF.

This clonotype was seen only a few times. The chain is built from TRBV9 and TRBJ2-1, with D maybe TRBD2 (6 bases). Germline V gene lookup returns CDR1 SGDLS and CDR2 YYNGEE. Trimming shortened V by 3 bases and J by 5 bases, and 12 bases separated the two germline ends. The CDR3 covers 14 residues. CDR3 residues: CASSDAGLNNEQFF. In nucleotides, the CDR3 is TGTGCCAGCAGCGACGCGGGACTCAACAATGAGCAGTTCTTC.

This clonotype was counted many times. V and J are TRBV9 and TRBJ1-2; D not resolved. The CDR3 spans 12 residues. In germline, CDR1 is SGDLS, CDR2 YYNGEE. V was pared by 0 bases and J by 6 bases, with 6 bases between. Written as DNA, the CDR3 is TGTGCCAGCAGCGTAGGCACCCATGGCTACACCTTC. This codes for CASSVGTHGYTF.

The table lists this clonotype with many counts. The V and J genes are TRBV9 and TRBJ2-7; 8 nucleotides line up with TRBD1. In germline, CDR1 is SGDLS, CDR2 YYNGEE. V lost 2 bases and J lost 2; bases outside the gene matches: 12. This CDR3 region has 17 residues. The CDR3 loop is CASSVPRQGAITYEQYF. The CDR3 DNA follows: TGTGCCAGCAGCGTCCCCCGGCAGGGGGCGATAACCTACGAGCAGTACTTC.

This clonotype has ten or more counts. The chain is built from TRBV9 and TRBJ1-1; 9 bases are shared with TRBD1. This CDR3 comprises 18 residues. V shed 5 bases, J shed 1 base, and the junction held 15 bases outside the gene matches. CDR1 and CDR2 from the germline V gene are SGDLS and YYNGEE. The CDR3, as DNA: TGTGCCAGCAGACACTTTGGGACAGGGAATAACTCGAACACTGAAGCTTTCTTT. This codes for CASRHFGTGNNSNTEAFF.

This clonotype was found many times. The CDR3: CASSVTGTNTGELFF. CDR3 nucleotide sequence: TGTGCCAGCAGCGTGACAGGTACGAACACCGGGGAGCTGTTTTTT. This chain links TRBV9 with TRBJ2-2, with D possibly matching TRBD1 (6 bases). The V gene lost 2 bases and the J gene lost 0 bases, with 8 bases spanning the gap. The CDR3 loop spans 15 amino acids. Germline CDR1 is SGDLS and CDR2 is YYNGEE.

This clonotype occurred many times. The chain uses TRBV9 and TRBJ2-3; 15 bases agree with TRBD2. V shed 4 bases, J shed 0 bases, and the junction held 3 bases outside the gene matches. The CDR3 runs to 17 residues. Per the germline V gene, CDR1 is SGDLS and CDR2 is YYNGEE. CDR3 amino acids: CASSLGLAGGSTDTQYF. As DNA, the CDR3 is TGTGCCAGCAGCTTGGGACTAGCGGGGGGTAGCACAGATACGCAGTATTTT.

V usage is TRBV9 and J usage is TRBJ1-3; D gene uncertain. The V end lost 4 bases, the J end lost 0 bases, and 17 bases lay between the germline ends. This CDR3 has 17 residues. Germline V gives CDR1 SGDLS, CDR2 YYNGEE. Here the CDR3 DNA reads TGTGCCAGCAGCCGTACCGCGTCCTGGAGCTCTGGAAACACCATATATTTT. This gives the protein CASSRTASWSSGNTIYF.

There are many counts of this clonotype. The chain links TRBV6-2 or TRBV6-3 to TRBJ2-1; the D gene is possibly TRBD2 (5 bases). This CDR3 is 14 amino acids long. Germline V lookup: CDR1 MNHEY, CDR2 SVGEGT. V lost 4 bases and J 16 bases, leaving 23 bases between the germline ends. CDR3 DNA: TGTGCCAGCAGTTTCCTTTCCGTACTAGTCAGGTGTTTCTTC. This sequence encodes CASSFLSVLVRCFF.

This clonotype was recorded many times. The chain recombines TRBV9 with TRBJ2-4; D tentatively fits TRBD1 or TRBD2 (6 bases each). CDR3 length equals 14 residues. Deletions cut 7 bases from V and 5 bases from J, with 16 bases between. Germline V lookup: CDR1 SGDLS, CDR2 YYNGEE. The CDR3 loop is CASARGGLENIQYF. The DNA of the CDR3 is TGTGCCAGCGCTCGAGGGGGGCTAGAAAACATTCAGTACTTC.

This clonotype was observed many times. The chain joins TRBV9 to TRBJ2-2; D not certain. CDR1 and CDR2 from the germline V gene are SGDLS and YYNGEE. The CDR3 totals 14 residues. Trimming removed 0 bases from V and 3 bases from J, with 6 bases in between. The CDR3 loop is CASSVDGHTGELFF. The CDR3 region has the DNA TGTGCCAGCAGCGTAGATGGACACACCGGGGAGCTGTTTTTT.

This clonotype has at least ten counts. The J gene is TRBJ2-3, the V gene TRBV9, with D tentatively TRBD1 or TRBD2 (6 bases each). The V end was cut by 0 bases, the J end by 2 bases, with 13 bases between. Germline CDR1 and CDR2: SGDLS and YYNGEE. The CDR3 sequence is 16 residues long. The CDR3 is CASSVAIGGLTDTQYF. As DNA, the CDR3 is TGTGCCAGCAGCGTAGCTATAGGGGGACTCACAGATACGCAGTATTTT.

This clonotype has ten or more counts. The chain carries TRBV9 and TRBJ2-2, with D possibly matching TRBD1 (6 bases). Per the germline V gene, CDR1 is SGDLS and CDR2 is YYNGEE. V lost 3 bases and J 6 bases, leaving 9 bases between the germline ends. There are 13 residues in the CDR3. The CDR3 loop reads CASSAAGAGELFF. The CDR3, as DNA: TGTGCCAGCAGCGCCGCAGGGGCCGGGGAGCTGTTTTTT.

Sample share makes this clonotype medium-sized. The chain combines TRBV9 with TRBJ1-1, with D tentatively TRBD1 (5 bases). V lost 0 bases and J 11 bases, leaving 14 bases between the germline ends. Germline assignment: CDR1 SGDLS and CDR2 YYNGEE. The CDR3 covers 13 residues. The chain's CDR3 is CASSVGDGALAFF. For the CDR3, the DNA is TGTGCCAGCAGCGTAGGGGATGGGGCTTTGGCTTTCTTT.

This clonotype was seen many times. The genes are TRBV9 and TRBJ1-4; perhaps TRBD1 as D (5 bases). The CDR3 length is 16 residues. CDR1 and CDR2 (germline): SGDLS, YYNGEE. Trimming pared 0 bases from V and 2 bases from J, leaving 11 bases between. The CDR3 nucleotides are TGTGCCAGCAGCGTAGGACCCAGGGTGACTAATGAAAAACTGTTTTTT. The encoded protein is CASSVGPRVTNEKLFF.

There are many counts of this clonotype. J is TRBJ2-1 and V is TRBV9; no reliable D call. Between the trimmed V and J ends, which lost 2 bases and 5 bases, there was a span of 11 bases. The CDR3 consists of 14 residues. CDR1 is SGDLS and CDR2 is YYNGEE in the germline V gene. Here the CDR3 DNA reads TGTGCCAGCAGCGTTGGACCCCTGAACAATGAGCAGTTCTTC. Translating gives CASSVGPLNNEQFF.

This clonotype was seen many times. The chain employs TRBV9 and TRBJ2-1; 11 nucleotides align to TRBD1. CDR3 length: 15 amino acids. Per the germline V gene, CDR1 is SGDLS and CDR2 is YYNGEE. Trimming removed 4 bases from V and 5 bases from J; junction bases left unmatched: 5. The DNA for the CDR3 is TGTGCCAGCAGCATTCAGGGACAGGGGGACAATGAGCAGTTCTTC. Translated, it gives CASSIQGQGDNEQFF.

The rearrangement joins TRBV9 to TRBJ2-7; 10 bases match TRBD1. The CDR3 totals 15 residues. The J segment lost 7 bases and the V segment lost 0 bases, leaving 7 bases of the junction unmatched. Germline V CDR1 and CDR2: SGDLS, YYNGEE. CDR3: CASSVGGTGEGEQYF. The DNA for the CDR3 is TGTGCCAGCAGCGTAGGTGGGACAGGGGAAGGAGAGCAGTACTTC.

This clonotype appeared many times. The chain joins TRBV9 to TRBJ2-2; 7 nucleotides line up with TRBD1. Germline assignment: CDR1 SGDLS and CDR2 YYNGEE. The CDR3 length is 15 residues. V gave up 5 bases and J gave up 4 bases; unmatched junction bases: 8. The DNA of the CDR3 is TGTGCCAGCAGGGAAACAGGGGTAGGCACCGGGGAGCTGTTTTTT. It translates to CASRETGVGTGELFF.

This clonotype was counted many times. The rearrangement uses TRBV9 and TRBJ2-3; 14 bases are a match to TRBD2. CDR1 SGDLS and CDR2 YYNGEE come from the germline V gene. V was pared by 5 bases and J by 2 bases, with 10 bases of the junction left unmatched. The CDR3 has 18 residues. Here the CDR3 DNA reads TGTGCCAGCAGGTCTGGACTAGCGGGGGGCGATCCCACAGATACGCAGTATTTT. It is translated as CASRSGLAGGDPTDTQYF.

This clonotype was seen ten or more times. The V gene is TRBV9, the J gene TRBJ1-4; maybe TRBD1 (6 bases). Looked up from germline, CDR1 is SGDLS and CDR2 is YYNGEE. The CDR3 loop spans 14 amino acids. The ends were cut back, 4 bases at V and 4 bases at J, with 11 bases in the middle. The CDR3 spells CASSPGQFNEKLFF. DNA for the CDR3: TGTGCCAGCAGCCCAGGACAGTTTAATGAAAAACTGTTTTTT.

In this sample, this clonotype turned up many times. The V call is TRBV9, the J call TRBJ2-3; perhaps D is TRBD1 or TRBD2 (5 bases each). Per the germline V gene, CDR1 is SGDLS and CDR2 is YYNGEE. Trimming stripped 0 bases from V and 6 bases from J, with 14 bases between. The CDR3 loop spans 15 amino acids. Here the CDR3 reads CASSVVGAQTDTQYF. The CDR3 DNA is TGTGCCAGCAGCGTAGTCGGGGCCCAGACGGATACGCAGTATTTT.

Ten or more counts support this clonotype. V and J are TRBV9 and TRBJ2-3; 11 bases match TRBD2. Trimming removed 3 bases from V and 3 bases from J; junction bases left unmatched: 12. This CDR3 spans 18 amino acids. Looked up from germline, CDR1 is SGDLS and CDR2 is YYNGEE. The DNA of the CDR3 is TGTGCCAGCAGCGCCTCTAGCGGGGGGACCTTCGCGACAGATACGCAGTATTTT. Residues: CASSASSGGTFATDTQYF.

The sample holds many counts of this clonotype. V usage is TRBV9 and J usage is TRBJ2-7; a possible D gene is TRBD2 (6 bases). The V end lost 3 bases, the J end lost 1 base, and 11 bases lay between the germline ends. Germline V gene sequence: CDR1 SGDLS, CDR2 YYNGEE. The CDR3 spans 14 residues. The CDR3 is CASSAGSLSYEQYF. The CDR3 DNA sequence: TGTGCCAGCAGCGCCGGGAGCTTATCCTACGAGCAGTACTTC.